Shown below are 17 T cell receptor beta chains from a single sample sequenced in a study of response to subunit inactivated influenza vaccine. TCRdb redid the calling of the RT-PCR reads with MiXCR, one entry per CDR3 protein. The sample records about 780,000 distinct CDR3 sequences, approximately 17% being singletons. The sequencing here drew on PBMCs from blood, taken 5 days after vaccination. These receptors were obtained from a man aged 50-59 years who received an inactivated influenza vaccine.

The chain couples TRBV20-1 to TRBJ2-7, with 10 bases that match TRBD2. Germline V gives CDR1 DFQATT, CDR2 SNEGSKA (reference sequence). This CDR3 has 16 residues. The junction had 14 bases not matched to a gene; V was cut back by 7 bases and J by 2 bases. DNA of the CDR3: TGCAGTGGGTTCCCATTATTAGCGGGGGGTACCTACGAGCAGTACTTC. It specifies CSGFPLLAGGTYEQYF.

Only a few counts were recorded for this clonotype. The chain recombines TRBV20-1 with TRBJ2-3; 11 bases match TRBD2. The CDR3 consists of 15 residues. V lost 1 base, J lost 4 bases, and 4 bases stayed unmatched. Germline CDR1 and CDR2: DFQATT and SNEGSKA (reference sequence). In nucleotides, the CDR3 is TGCAGTGCTAGAGTTAGCGGGAGGGCCGCAGATACGCAGTATTTT. This sequence encodes CSARVSGRAADTQYF.

This clonotype was observed a handful of times. The V call is TRBV18, the J call TRBJ1-1, with 7 nucleotides matching TRBD1. V shed 1 base and J 2 bases; nucleotides not matched to a gene: 4. Germline CDR1 and CDR2: KGHSH and LQKENI. The CDR3 covers 15 residues. CDR3 sequence: CASSPQGTENTEAFF. CDR3 sequence (DNA): TGTGCCAGCTCACCACAGGGGACAGAAAACACTGAAGCTTTCTTT.

The rearrangement uses TRBV29-1 and TRBJ1-5, with 12 bases matching TRBD1. The V and J ends lost 8 bases and 1 base, in that order; junction bases with no gene match: 12. CDR1 and CDR2 from the germline V gene are SQVTM and ANQGSEA. This CDR3 has 17 residues. DNA of the CDR3: TGCAGCTACACCGGGACAGGGGGCGCGGGAAGCAATCAGCCCCAGCATTTT. It codes for CSYTGTGGAGSNQPQHF.

This clonotype was counted only a few times. The chain links TRBV7-9 to TRBJ2-7; D is perhaps TRBD1 or TRBD2 (5 bases each). Germline-derived CDR1 and CDR2 are SEHNR and FQNEAQ (reference sequence). The CDR3 has 14 amino acids. Trimming left V 6 bases short and J 0 bases short, with 12 bases between. The CDR3 loop reads CASRREGPSYEQYF. The CDR3 DNA follows: TGTGCCAGCAGGCGTGAGGGGCCCTCCTACGAGCAGTACTTC.

This clonotype was recorded many times. V is TRBV7-8 and J is TRBJ2-2; no clear D. Trimming left V 1 base short and J 5 bases short, with 8 bases between. Germline lookup yields CDR1 SGHVS and CDR2 FQNEAQ. This CDR3 region has 14 residues. The CDR3 here is CASSLVVTTGELFF. The CDR3 nucleotides read TGTGCCAGCAGCTTAGTGGTAACGACCGGGGAGCTGTTTTTT.

The chain recombines TRBV9 with TRBJ2-5; 10 bases line up with TRBD2. The CDR3 loop spans 15 amino acids. The V gene end was trimmed by 3 bases and the J gene end by 5 bases; junction bases not matched to a gene: 7. Germline loops: CDR1 SGDLS, CDR2 YYNGEE. CDR3 residues: CASSAAGGRAETQYF. As DNA, the CDR3 is TGTGCCAGCAGCGCAGCGGGAGGGAGGGCGGAGACCCAGTACTTC.

This clonotype came up many times. V usage is TRBV20-1 and J usage is TRBJ1-5, with 10 bases lining up with TRBD1. V shed 6 bases and J 2 bases; nucleotides not matched to a gene: 1. CDR1 DFQATT and CDR2 SNEGSKA come from the germline V gene (reference sequence). The CDR3 consists of 13 residues. The CDR3 region has the DNA TGCAGTGCCGGGACAGGGGGCAATCAGCCCCAGCATTTT. This sequence encodes CSAGTGGNQPQHF.

This clonotype was counted a few times. CDR3 nucleotides: TGTGCCAGCAGCCCTGGACCGAGTACGAAGCAGTACTTC. Residues: CASSPGPSTKQYF. V and J are TRBV6-1 and TRBJ2-7; D unresolved. The CDR3 has 13 residues. The V and J ends lost 6 bases and 8 bases respectively, with 17 bases between them. From germline, CDR1 is MNHNS and CDR2 SASEGT.

The J gene is TRBJ2-1, the V gene TRBV2; D tentatively fits TRBD1 or TRBD2 (5 bases each). The CDR3 spans 16 residues. V lost 7 bases to trimming and J lost 0 bases, with 16 bases between them. The germline CDR1 and CDR2 sequences are SNHLY and FYNNEI. The CDR3 nucleotides are TGTGCCAGCAACCAACTTTCAGGGAGCTCCTACAATGAGCAGTTCTTC. Protein product: CASNQLSGSSYNEQFF.

This chain links TRBV3-1 with TRBJ2-2; no clear D. V lost 0 bases and J lost 6, with 5 bases in between. CDR1 is LGHDT and CDR2 is YNNKEL in the germline V gene (reference sequence). The CDR3 is made up of 13 amino acids. The CDR3 bases are TGTGCCAGCAGCCAAGATCCATCCGGGGAGCTGTTTTTT. This gives the protein CASSQDPSGELFF.

There are a few counts of this clonotype. The chain couples TRBV28 to TRBJ2-1, with D maybe TRBD1 (5 bases). Germline CDR1 is MDHEN and CDR2 is SYDVKM. Trimming cost V 5 bases and J 4 bases, with 15 bases left between them. The length of the CDR3 is 15 residues. The CDR3: CASSPPQPGYNEQFF. The CDR3 coding sequence is TGTGCCAGCAGTCCTCCCCAACCAGGGTACAATGAGCAGTTCTTC.

This clonotype has just a few counts. This sequence joins TRBV7-2 and TRBJ1-3; D not resolved. This CDR3 spans 14 amino acids. Germline CDR1 SGHTA, CDR2 FQGNSA. The V and J ends lost 4 bases and 9 bases respectively, with 16 bases between them. The CDR3: CASSSRMNVGTIYF. CDR3 coding DNA: TGTGCCAGCAGCTCCCGCATGAACGTGGGCACCATATATTTT. Full variable domain (missing parts from reference TRBV7-2 and TRBJ1-3): GAGVSQSPSNKVTEKGKDVELRCDPISGHTALYWYRQSLGQGLEFLIYFQGNSAPDKSGLPSDRFSAERTGGSVSTLTIQRTQQEDSAVYLCASSSRMNVGTIYFGEGSWLTVV.

This clonotype showed up just a few times. This sequence joins TRBV6-1 and TRBJ1-5; D is unresolved. V was trimmed by 5 bases and J by 2 bases, leaving 16 bases between them. The CDR3 length is 16 residues. The germline gives CDR1 MNHNS, CDR2 SASEGT. CDR3 nucleotides: TGTGCCAGCAGTCTCCTGGTTCGGAGGGGCAATCAGCCCCAGCATTTT. Translated, it gives CASSLLVRRGNQPQHF.

In this sample, this clonotype turned up a few times. The chain couples TRBV5-1 to TRBJ1-2; 10 bases match TRBD1. Germline V gene data show CDR1 as SGHRS and CDR2 as YFSETQ. The trim removed 0 bases at V and 1 base at J, leaving 6 bases unmatched. The CDR3 runs to 17 residues. The CDR3 nucleotides are TGCGCCAGCAGCTTGGCCGCGGGGACAGGGGATAACTATGGCTACACCTTC. Protein product: CASSLAAGTGDNYGYTF.

Only a few counts were recorded for this clonotype. This rearrangement joins TRBV28 to TRBJ2-1; 12 nucleotides align to TRBD2. Germline V gene sequence: CDR1 MDHEN, CDR2 SYDVKM. This CDR3 has 16 amino acids. After removal of 5 bases from V and 7 bases from J, the junction contained 9 bases not matched to a gene. The CDR3, as DNA: TGTGCCAGCAGTATACCCCGGACTAGCGGGAAAAATGAGCAGTTCTTC. Its protein is CASSIPRTSGKNEQFF. The full variable domain, in which reference TRBV28 and TRBJ2-1 provide the parts outside the CDR3, is DVKVTQSSRYLVKRTGEKVFLECVQDMDHENMFWYRQDPGLGLRLIYFSYDVKMKEKGDIPEGYSVSREKKERFSLILESASTNQTSMYLCASSIPRTSGKNEQFFGPGTRLTVL.

The rearrangement links TRBV29-1 to TRBJ1-5, with TRBD1 matching over 8 bases. Losses at the gene ends were 5 bases for V and 2 bases for J; bases not matched to a gene: 2. From germline, CDR1 is SQVTM and CDR2 ANQGSEA. CDR3 length: 13 residues. CDR3 sequence: CSVRQGRNQPQHF. CDR3 nucleotide sequence: TGCAGCGTTCGACAGGGGCGCAATCAGCCCCAGCATTTT.